These T cell receptor beta chains were read from a single sample in a study of blood T cell repertoires in COVID-19. Some clones are missing from TCRdb's copy, which holds only in-frame ones; the method was immunoSEQ multiplex PCR. The sample contains 200,000 to 300,000 clones, around 89% of which appear only once. Sequencing used peripheral blood. These receptors came from a woman aged 40 to 55 with acute or convalescent COVID-19. The CDR3 runs from the conserved cysteine through the conserved F or W. The D gene is left open where the match is weak. Clone size appears in some rows only: once, few, many, or a class for an expanded clone.

V,size,J,D,CDR3,DNA
TRBV7-8,once,TRBJ2-5,TRBD2,CASSLDPRSGGAQETQYF,TGTGCCAGCAGCTTGGATCCAAGGAGCGGGGGGGCCCAAGAGACCCAGTACTTC
TRBV5-1,-,TRBJ1-2,-,CASSSLVTERGYTF,TGCGCCAGCAGCTCCCTGGTGACCGAGAGGGGCTACACCTTC
TRBV10-2,-,TRBJ2-3,-,CAILWPSTDTQYF,TGCGCCATATTATGGCCTAGCACAGATACGCAGTATTTT
TRBV2,-,TRBJ2-3,-,CASSQQGGSSGDTISTDTQYF,TGTGCCAGCAGCCAACAGGGGGGGTCTAGCGGGGATACGATTAGCACAGATACGCAGTATTTT
TRBV5-6,-,TRBJ2-2,-,CASSTQGRRITGELFF,TGTGCCAGCAGCACCCAGGGGCGACGAATCACCGGGGAGCTGTTTTTT
TRBV2,-,TRBJ1-2,TRBD1,CASSVGQGVRGYTF,TGTGCCAGTTCCGTTGGACAGGGGGTTCGTGGCTACACCTTC
TRBV5-4,-,TRBJ2-3,TRBD1,CASSTPGQGHTDTQYF,TGTGCCAGCAGTACCCCGGGACAGGGGCACACAGATACGCAGTATTTT
TRBV6-4,-,TRBJ2-3,TRBD2,CASSTGTSGGATDTQYF,TGTGCCAGCAGTACCGGGACTAGCGGGGGGGCCACAGATACGCAGTATTTT
TRBV30,-,TRBJ1-2,-,CAWSQGGYGYTF,TGTGCCTGGAGTCAAGGGGGCTATGGCTACACCTTC
TRBV27,-,TRBJ1-1,-,CASSRRGRGTEAFF,TGTGCCAGCAGTCGCAGGGGAAGAGGCACTGAAGCTTTCTTT
TRBV6-1,-,TRBJ2-1,TRBD2,CASSSGGNSYNEQFF,TGTGCCAGCAGCTCGGGGGGGAACTCCTACAATGAGCAGTTCTTC
TRBV6-6,-,TRBJ2-2,TRBD1,CASSPRDRGINTGELFF,TGTGCCAGCAGTCCGAGGGACAGGGGGATAAACACCGGGGAGCTGTTTTTT
TRBV2,-,TRBJ1-5,-,CASSRGSGQPQHF,TGTGCCAGCAGTCGGGGTAGTGGGCAGCCCCAGCATTTT
TRBV2,-,TRBJ1-2,TRBD1,CASSVQGARYGYTF,TGTGCCAGCAGTGTACAGGGGGCGCGCTATGGCTACACCTTC
TRBV21-1,-,TRBJ1-2,-,CASSITGNYGYTF,TGTGCCAGCAGCATTACAGGGAACTATGGCTACACCTTC
TRBV5-1,-,TRBJ1-2,TRBD1,CASRHNDRVRPDGYTF,TGCGCCAGCAGACATAATGACAGGGTGCGCCCCGATGGCTACACCTTC
TRBV5-4,-,TRBJ1-1,-,CASSLDGGRGEAFF,TGTGCCAGCAGCTTGGATGGGGGGAGGGGTGAAGCTTTCTTT
TRBV5-1,-,TRBJ2-1,TRBD2,CASSSALAGGPSYNEQFF,TGCGCCAGCAGCTCTGCCCTAGCGGGGGGGCCCTCCTACAATGAGCAGTTCTTC
TRBV7-3,once,TRBJ2-2,TRBD2,CASSRTSGGGNTGELFF,TGTGCCAGCAGCAGAACTAGCGGGGGAGGAAACACCGGGGAGCTGTTTTTT
TRBV18,-,TRBJ2-1,TRBD2,CASSLAGYNEQFF,TGTGCCAGCTCACTAGCGGGATACAATGAGCAGTTCTTC
TRBV9,-,TRBJ1-2,-,CASSVDQFRGYTF,TGTGCCAGCAGCGTAGATCAGTTCCGCGGCTACACCTTC
TRBV4-1,-,TRBJ1-2,-,CASSQDPGFESYGYTF,TGCGCCAGCAGCCAAGATCCCGGGTTCGAGTCCTATGGCTACACCTTC
TRBV7-8,once,TRBJ2-5,TRBD2,CASSLGGSGETQYF,TGTGCCAGCAGCTTGGGAGGGTCTGGAGAGACCCAGTACTTC
TRBV27,-,TRBJ2-3,-,CASSSLDGADTQYF,TGTGCCAGCAGTTCCCTAGACGGGGCAGATACGCAGTATTTT
TRBV19,-,TRBJ1-6,-,CASSPRRAGASYNSPLHF,TGTGCCAGTAGTCCCCGTCGGGCAGGGGCCTCCTATAATTCACCCCTCCACTTT
TRBV30,-,TRBJ2-5,-,CAWGRGETQYF,TGTGCCTGGGGGAGGGGGGAGACCCAGTACTTC
TRBV30,-,TRBJ1-6,-,CAWTTLNSPLHF,TGTGCCTGGACCACCCTAAATTCACCCCTCCACTTT
TRBV27,-,TRBJ1-2,-,CASGFQEGGYGYTF,TGTGCCAGCGGATTCCAAGAGGGCGGCTATGGCTACACCTTC
TRBV6-1,-,TRBJ1-1,TRBD1,CASSEALLDRGAFF,TGTGCCAGCAGTGAAGCGCTTCTTGACAGGGGAGCTTTCTTT
TRBV7-8,-,TRBJ1-3,TRBD1,CASSLVLGQGENTIYF,TGTGCCAGCAGCTTAGTATTGGGCCAGGGGGAGAACACCATATATTTT
TRBV11-2,-,TRBJ2-1,-,CASSSSGLPFIEQFF,TGTGCCAGCAGCTCTTCGGGACTCCCTTTCATCGAGCAGTTCTTC
TRBV27,-,TRBJ1-1,-,CASSPSVGGPPTEAFF,TGTGCCAGCAGTCCCTCCGTAGGGGGACCGCCCACTGAAGCTTTCTTT
TRBV6-5,-,TRBJ1-2,TRBD1,CASSRTPTGGGYTF,TGTGCCAGCAGCCGAACGCCGACAGGGGGCGGCTACACCTTC
TRBV30,-,TRBJ2-2,-,CAWSVYLNTGELFF,TGTGCCTGGAGTGTGTATTTGAACACCGGGGAGCTGTTTTTT
TRBV3-1/TRBV3-2,-,TRBJ1-3,-,CASSPQVYSGNTIYF,TGTGCCAGCAGCCCACAGGTTTACTCTGGAAACACCATATATTTT
TRBV9,-,TRBJ1-1,-,CASSVGIGRSAFF,TGTGCCAGCAGCGTAGGAATAGGGAGGAGTGCTTTCTTT
TRBV10-2,-,TRBJ1-2,-,CASSESRDYGYTF,TGCGCCAGCAGTGAGTCGCGCGATTATGGCTACACCTTC
TRBV27,-,TRBJ1-2,TRBD1,CASSYQQGAVSGYTF,TGTGCCAGCAGTTACCAACAGGGGGCGGTGTCTGGCTACACCTTC
TRBV11-1,once,TRBJ2-3,TRBD2,CASSGEAGVSDTQYF,TGTGCCAGCAGTGGAGAAGCGGGGGTTTCAGATACGCAGTATTTT
TRBV18,-,TRBJ1-3,TRBD1,CASSLRDRGSGNTIYF,TGTGCCAGCTCACTCCGGGACAGGGGTTCTGGAAACACCATATATTTT
TRBV29-1,-,TRBJ1-2,-,CSVEGASVYGYTF,TGCAGCGTTGAAGGGGCCAGTGTTTATGGCTACACCTTC
TRBV19,-,TRBJ1-6,TRBD1,CASSIKGTGGFSSYNSPLHF,TGTGCCAGTAGTATAAAAGGAACAGGGGGTTTCAGCTCCTATAATTCACCCCTCCACTTT
TRBV5-1,-,TRBJ2-2,TRBD1,CASSLARQGTGELFF,TGCGCCAGCAGCTTGGCGAGACAGGGAACCGGGGAGCTGTTTTTT
TRBV3-1/TRBV3-2,-,TRBJ1-1,-,CASSSLPQPLGDTEAFF,TGTGCCAGCAGCTCCTTACCTCAGCCGTTAGGGGACACTGAAGCTTTCTTT
TRBV10-3,-,TRBJ2-2,-,CAISETATNTGELFF,TGTGCCATCAGTGAGACAGCTACAAACACCGGGGAGCTGTTTTTT
TRBV2,-,TRBJ1-4,TRBD1,CASRAGTGGEKLFF,TGTGCCAGCAGAGCCGGGACAGGGGGTGAAAAACTGTTTTTT
TRBV6-5,-,TRBJ1-2,-,CASSPSGGDGYTF,TGTGCCAGCAGCCCCTCGGGGGGAGATGGCTACACCTTC
TRBV5-1,-,TRBJ1-2,-,CASSVNGRGASGYTF,TGCGCCAGCAGCGTGAACGGACGGGGGGCGTCTGGCTACACCTTC
TRBV6-5,-,TRBJ1-2,TRBD1,CASSSGQGAGGYTF,TGTGCCAGCAGTTCCGGACAGGGGGCAGGGGGCTACACCTTC
TRBV23-1,-,TRBJ1-5,TRBD1,CASSQFTPTPAGGFYSNQPQHF,TGCGCCAGCAGTCAATTCACCCCCACCCCGGCAGGGGGCTTCTATAGCAATCAGCCCCAGCATTTT
TRBV29-1,-,TRBJ1-2,TRBD1,CSVERVRGQGGYGYTF,TGCAGCGTTGAGAGGGTGCGGGGACAGGGAGGCTATGGCTACACCTTC
TRBV3-1/TRBV3-2,-,TRBJ2-3,-,CASSQGGGSAQYF,TGTGCCAGCAGCCAAGGAGGGGGATCAGCGCAGTATTTT
TRBV12-5,-,TRBJ2-3,TRBD2,CASGPLGLGQDTQYF,TGTGCTAGTGGTCCGCTGGGACTAGGTCAAGATACGCAGTATTTT
TRBV7-7,-,TRBJ2-3,-,CASSRGRLGTQYF,TGTGCCAGCAGCCGAGGGAGATTGGGTACGCAGTATTTT
TRBV19,-,TRBJ2-3,TRBD2,CASSRTSGGVTDTQYF,TGTGCCAGTAGCAGAACCAGCGGGGGGGTGACAGATACGCAGTATTTT
TRBV4-1,-,TRBJ2-5,TRBD1,CASSLLQGAQETQYF,TGCGCCAGCAGCCTCCTACAGGGGGCTCAAGAGACCCAGTACTTC
TRBV27,-,TRBJ1-1,-,CASSPASPEVTEAFF,TGTGCCAGCAGTCCCGCTAGTCCGGAGGTCACTGAAGCTTTCTTT
TRBV6-5,-,TRBJ1-2,-,CASRTRGVPNYGYTF,TGTGCCAGCAGGACACGGGGGGTCCCAAACTATGGCTACACCTTC
TRBV7-6,-,TRBJ2-4,TRBD1,CASSPRQGVKNIQYF,TGTGCCAGCAGCCCCCGACAGGGAGTCAAAAACATTCAGTACTTC